This TCR beta chain was observed in a study of cytomegalovirus exposure and HLA in healthy donors (dated 2017 in TCRdb). Study-wide context: In an earlier analysis of around 540 of the donors, less than 350 Gb of sequence data and 95 million to 130 million unique TCR beta sequences from about 190 million T cells were reported. Around 320 gigabases of sequencing data and tens of millions of unique TCR sequences were included in an early release covering about 600 HLA-typed donors. The genetic ancestry cluster associated with self-reported Caucasian donors included 80% to 90% of the approximately 400 genotyped donors. The study aimed to test whether cataloging public T cell receptors could reveal signatures of past pathogen exposure. Using immunosequencing, the study profiled T cell repertoires from 500 to 800 subjects and related those repertoires to cytomegalovirus serostatus. In addition to the first cohort of 500 to 850 subjects, a separate validation cohort of 100 to 150 different subjects was used. The study combined high-throughput TCR immunosequencing, statistical association of individual TCRs with disease status, and machine learning to predict cytomegalovirus infection status. In a later analysis, previously published TCR beta repertoires from 666 donors were re-analyzed and high-resolution HLA genotyping was added so that TCR occurrence patterns could be studied. In the later analysis, no new phenotypic data were used to find candidate immune exposures; instead, reliance was placed on TCR beta sequences and their occurrence across donors. An earlier analysis of several hundred of the donors applied high-throughput TCR beta sequencing to assess whether each TCR beta V gene segment acted as functional or pseudogenic. Alongside the repertoire data, information on donor age, sex, ethnicity and CMV serostatus was compiled. Genome-wide SNP genotypes for about 55% of the 666 donors were used in a later genetic analysis, which treated that subset as a discovery cohort. All discovery cohort repertoires had been generated using a single sequencing platform. HLA typing covered class I and class II loci at four-digit resolution. The number of donors typed differed by locus, with roughly 629-640 for A, B, C, DRB1 and DQB1, over 500 for DQA1, nearly 610 for DPA1, and 400 to 490 for DPB1. Four or five DR-DQ haplotypes were handled as single units for association and clustering because linkage in the cohort was strong. Among some 410 genotyped donors of the cohort, an average of approximately 200,000 unique TCR beta nucleotide sequences was sequenced per donor, of which roughly 17% were non-productive. Overall study outcomes, separate from this receptor: A later genetic analysis associated a missense DCLRE1C variant with V-gene and J-gene trimming of TCR beta chains, and an independent cohort replicated the association. A further reported finding was that TCR beta sequences accurately predicted the HLA-A and HLA-B alleles for most subjects in the first cohort. An earlier analysis of approximately 500 of the donors showed that most TCR beta V segments appeared in productive rearrangements either about 90% or about 30% of the time, which broadly matched IMGT annotations. In vitro tests confirmed that a few of the cytomegalovirus-associated TCR beta chains recognize cytomegalovirus antigens. While some public TCRs were present in many individuals, most TCR sequences turned up only very rarely across donors. The study listed 150 to 200 TCR beta chains as associated with cytomegalovirus. Linkage disequilibrium might explain the correlated functional status among segregating V segments, but an unknown experimental factor could not be excluded. The 87-base-pair reads could not distinguish some IMGT-functional V segments, including TRBV6-2 and TRBV6-3, so those segments were excluded. Most CMV-associated TCR beta chains appeared to be HLA-restricted in a later analysis, and the HLA associations seemed to be driven largely by CMV exposure. When HLA alleles, especially DR and DQ, strongly co-occurred, attributing TCR associations to individual alleles was difficult. Roughly uniform sequencing depth across donors was assumed in presence/absence analyses, although this assumption may not hold. In this cohort, only TCR beta chains were sequenced, and detectable features were limited by the absence of alpha or paired-chain data. According to a later analysis, parvovirus B19, influenza, CMV and Epstein-Barr virus appeared linked to several top co-occurrence clusters. The earlier analysis of 587 of the donors excluded some 16 rarely observed V segments, including chromosome 9 orphons, because counts were too low. The authors suggested that the approach could potentially be extended to other disease states and immunological phenotypes. A later analysis found that TCR association rates varied across HLA loci, with DRB1 alleles showing the most associated TCRs and HLA-C alleles the fewest. Compared with equally common non-associated chains, HLA-associated TCR beta chains in a later analysis were more clonally expanded and had lower generation probabilities. Specific HLA alleles were associated with some 15,000 TCR beta sequences at a false discovery rate of 0.05 in a later analysis. A group of highly shared sequence variants was considered likely to be a technical artifact of the sequencing pipeline. Because HLA typing was unavailable for some donors at each locus, only the typed subset was used in association tests. A later genetic analysis reported fewer N-insertions in productive TCRs among donors in an Asian-associated ancestry cluster than the roughly 700-donor mean. For the cohort, immune exposure information was limited to CMV serostatus. The classifier was reported to diagnose cytomegalovirus status with high specificity and sensitivity in both the original cohort and the validation cohort.

The cohort consisted of 600 to 700 healthy bone marrow donors. All cohort members were sampled while nominally healthy, although unrecorded immune exposures were likely present. The donor was CMV seronegative and was included in the group of a few hundred seronegative cohort members. Every donor gave a peripheral blood sample, and the peripheral blood mononuclear cells from that sample were used for TCR beta sequencing. Genomic DNA was extracted from the blood cell samples with the Qiagen DNeasy Blood Extraction Kit. The germline V gene yields SGHRS for CDR1 and YFSETQ for CDR2. The junction shows trimming of 4 bases on V and 3 bases on J, and the gene matches do not reach 7 bases of it. The CDR3, cysteine through phenylalanine, is 16 amino acids long. Just the 48-base CDR3 DNA is kept, in frame starting at base 1. On this clone itself: Its antigen specificity is not known.

The library came from the immunoSEQ multiplex PCR assay. The multiplex PCR relied on a mix of 60 forward primers for TCR Vbeta segments and 13 reverse primers for TCR Jbeta segments. A multiplex PCR assay on genomic DNA amplified the CDR3 region of rearranged TCR beta genes. Amplified TCR beta libraries were sequenced as 87-base-pair reads on the Illumina HiSeq System. The published analysis was carried out like this. Across the 500 to 700 repertoires, a later analysis counted some 80 million unique TCR beta chains, about 10 million of which were shared by at least two donors. To remove PCR and sequencing errors, raw reads were error-corrected and collapsed into unique sequences using a nearest-neighbor algorithm that merged closely related sequences. Alignment of CDR3 sequences to IMGT reference sequences was used to assign V, D and J gene segments. For a sequence to be retained, at least a six-nucleotide match to both a V gene segment and a J gene segment was required. Rearrangements were classified as productive when the CDR3 lacked stop codons and remained in frame with V and J, and all other rearrangements were classified as non-productive. Following IMGT convention, CDR3 was defined as the stretch from the second conserved V-encoded cysteine to the conserved J-encoded phenylalanine. Sequences without an unambiguous match to a single V gene segment were excluded from the earlier analysis of a few hundred of the donors. An earlier analysis of fewer than 750 of the donors classified V segments as functional when productive rearrangements were above 56.7% and as segregating when the standard deviation between donors was above 5%. A statistical classification framework was built to diagnose cytomegalovirus status from the catalog of TCR beta chain sequences. A later analysis assigned V and J genes by comparing TCR nucleotide sequences with IMGT/GENE-DB human TR gene sequences. Using the TCRdist pipeline, a later analysis assigned CDR3 sequences along with most-parsimonious VDJ recombination scenarios. A later analysis defined each TCR beta chain by its CDR3 amino acid sequence plus V-gene family, and excluded reads lacking a unique V-gene family. A later analysis removed 450 to 600 highly shared, low-generation-probability nucleotide sequences to deal with suspected cross-contamination and a sequencing artifact. A later analysis calculated a clonal expansion index for each public chain from normalized within-repertoire ranks of inferred template counts. Generation probabilities in a later analysis came from a VDJ recombination model fitted to out-of-frame rearrangements, and those results were checked against IGoR. Hypergeometric tests were used in a later analysis to score TCR-TCR, TCR-HLA and TCR-CMV co-occurrence, with a repertoire-size bias correction applied to the TCR pairs. To estimate false discovery rates, a later analysis permuted the HLA or CMV assignments 20 times. In a later analysis, co-occurring TCRs were grouped using DBSCAN, with TCRdist sequence similarity added in when clustering inside HLA-allele-positive subsets. Repertoires with fewer than 30,000 or more than 120,000 public chains were left out of co-occurrence clustering, as were a few repertoires with anomalous nucleotide sharing. This is the immuneACCESS table as TCRdb keeps it, with only in-frame sequences that have V and J called. A part of the clones is gone; compared with another copy, unresolved V genes explain less than half, and the rest is unexplained. V and J calls and clone size are given by that table; D and trimming were obtained from the DNA. The sample's table covers under 65,000 clones. The top ten constitute 6% to 7.5% of the sample.

This TCR came from a woman aged 40 to 50 in good health and CMV-seronegative. Sequenced: PBMCs. The chain is encoded by TRBV5-1 joined to TRBJ2-1; 10 central nucleotides agree with TRBD2. The nucleotides read TGCGCCAGCAGCAGTCTAGCGGGGGAGGGCTACAATGAGCAGTTCTTC. Its translation is CASSSLAGEGYNEQFF.